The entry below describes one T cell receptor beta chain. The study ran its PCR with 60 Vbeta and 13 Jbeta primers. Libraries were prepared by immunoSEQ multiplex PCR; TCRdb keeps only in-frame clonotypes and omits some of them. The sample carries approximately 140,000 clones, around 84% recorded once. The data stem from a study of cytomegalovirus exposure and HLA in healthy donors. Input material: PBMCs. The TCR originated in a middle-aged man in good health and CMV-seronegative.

CDR3 amino acids: CASSKDWGPGWGANVLTF. CDR3 coding DNA: TGTGCCAGCAGCAAAGATTGGGGGCCGGGGTGGGGGGCCAACGTCCTGACTTTC. The genes are TRBV21-1 and TRBJ2-6; the table names TRBD1, a call not compared with the DNA. TRBV21-1 is a recognized pseudogene. The CDR3 loop spans 18 amino acids.